Below are 21 T cell receptor beta chains sequenced from a single sample in a study of blood T cell repertoires in COVID-19. Sequencing used immunoSEQ multiplex PCR; TCRdb keeps in-frame clones, though not all of them. Of 200,000 to 300,000 clones in the sample, around 79% were seen once. The sample consisted of peripheral blood. All receptors come from a woman older than 75 with acute or convalescent COVID-19.

This chain connects TRBV28 to TRBJ2-7; D gene uncertain. Between the trimmed V and J ends, which lost 3 bases and 0 bases, there was a span of 6 bases. Looked up from germline, CDR1 is MDHEN and CDR2 is SYDVKM. The CDR3 has 13 amino acids. The CDR3 region is CASSFGRSYEQYF. The CDR3 nucleotides read TGTGCCAGCAGTTTTGGGCGCTCCTACGAGCAGTACTTC.

The chain joins TRBV11-3 to TRBJ2-7; D gene uncertain. Germline assignment: CDR1 SGHNT and CDR2 YENEEA. Trimming pared 5 bases from V and 6 bases from J, leaving 11 bases between. The CDR3 has 12 residues. The CDR3: CASSTNAGEQYF. In nucleotides, the CDR3 is TGTGCCAGCAGCACCAATGCCGGCGAGCAGTACTTC.

This clone was detected a few times. The chain has TRBV18 and TRBJ1-1; the match to TRBD1 covers 7 bases. V trimming: 0 bases; J trimming: 0 bases; junction bases outside the gene matches: 10. Per the germline V gene, CDR1 is KGHSH and CDR2 is LQKENI. The CDR3 consists of 18 residues. In DNA form, the CDR3 reads TGTGCCAGCTCACCACCGGGACAGTTAGTTCGGATGAACACTGAAGCTTTCTTT. Its translation is CASSPPGQLVRMNTEAFF.

This chain links TRBV18 with TRBJ1-6; D not resolved. The V end was cut by 3 bases, the J end by 5 bases, with 11 bases between. CDR1 and CDR2 from the germline V gene are KGHSH and LQKENI. This CDR3 region has 15 residues. The CDR3: CASSPYEGHNSPLHF. The CDR3 nucleotides read TGTGCCAGCTCACCCTACGAGGGCCATAATTCACCCCTCCACTTT.

The V and J genes are TRBV2 and TRBJ2-7; a possible D gene is TRBD1 (6 bases). Trimming stripped 8 bases from V and 5 bases from J, with 16 bases between. The CDR3 has 13 residues. Germline loops: CDR1 SNHLY, CDR2 FYNNEI. CDR3 sequence reads: CASSSQGLHEQYF. The CDR3 coding sequence is TGTGCCAGCTCTTCACAGGGTCTCCACGAGCAGTACTTC.

In DNA form, the CDR3 reads TGCGCCAGCAGCCTACAGGGGCCGGACTGGGGCTACACCTTC. This encodes CASSLQGPDWGYTF. The rearrangement joins TRBV5-1 to TRBJ1-2; TRBD1 aligns across 7 bases. This CDR3 is 14 amino acids long. The germline CDR1 and CDR2 sequences are SGHRS and YFSETQ. V was clipped by 4 bases and J by 8 bases; unmatched bases: 11.

The gene calls are TRBV14 and TRBJ1-2; 10 bases line up with TRBD1. The germline V gene encodes CDR1 SGHDN and CDR2 FVKESK. The CDR3 totals 16 residues. V was clipped by 4 bases and J by 5 bases; unmatched bases: 10. The CDR3 DNA sequence: TGTGCCAGCAGCCCTCGGACAGGGGGGAGTACTTATGGCTACACCTTC. Translated, it gives CASSPRTGGSTYGYTF. Drawing the rest from reference TRBV14 and TRBJ1-2, the complete variable domain is EAGVTQFPSHSVIEKGQTVTLRCDPISGHDNLYWYRRVMGKEIKFLLHFVKESKQDESGMPNNRFLAERTGGTYSTLKVQPAELEDSGVYFCASSPRTGGSTYGYTFGSGTRLTVV.

This clone appeared many times. The chain uses TRBV6-5 and TRBJ2-1; 10 bases fit TRBD1. The CDR3 has 15 residues. Germline-derived CDR1 and CDR2 are MNHEY and SVGAGI. J was trimmed by 6 bases and V by 2 bases; bases with no gene match: 4. CDR3 sequence: CASSYQDRGVNEQFF. CDR3 DNA sequence: TGTGCCAGCAGTTACCAGGACAGGGGGGTCAATGAGCAGTTCTTC.

This clone was found once. The chain is built from TRBV3-1 (or the pseudogene TRBV3-2) and TRBJ2-3; 12 bases match TRBD2. V was pared by 4 bases and J by 1 base, with 6 bases of the junction left unmatched. CDR1 is LGHDT and CDR2 is YNNKEL in the germline V gene (reference sequence). CDR3 size: 17 residues. Here the CDR3 reads CASSRGRLAGGTDTQYF. The CDR3 coding sequence is TGTGCCAGCAGCCGCGGGCGACTAGCGGGGGGCACAGATACGCAGTATTTT.

This clone was detected only once. The same CDR3 also results from other DNA sequences found in this sample. The chain carries TRBV6-1 and TRBJ2-7; D ambiguous. CDR1 and CDR2 from the germline V gene are MNHNS and SASEGT. The V and J ends lost 2 bases and 4 bases respectively, with 6 bases between them. The length of the CDR3 is 12 residues. The CDR3 DNA reads TGTGCCAGCAGTGAAAGGAGATACGAGCAGTACTTC. Its protein product is CASSERRYEQYF.

This chain uses TRBV9 with TRBJ2-7; perhaps TRBD2 as D (6 bases). The CDR3 covers 16 residues. V gave up 0 bases and J gave up 2 bases, with 15 bases separating them. Germline V gives CDR1 SGDLS, CDR2 YYNGEE. This chain's CDR3 is CASSVGGIAEAYEQYF. CDR3 DNA sequence: TGTGCCAGCAGCGTAGGAGGAATAGCGGAGGCCTACGAGCAGTACTTC.

The V call is TRBV6-5, the J call TRBJ1-2, with TRBD1 as a possible D gene (5 bases). V was cut by 1 base and J by 8 bases, with 20 bases left in between. Germline V gives CDR1 MNHEY, CDR2 SVGAGI. CDR3 length: 16 residues. The chain's CDR3 is CASSYLQVSGAGGYTF. The DNA for the CDR3 is TGTGCCAGCAGTTACTTACAGGTTTCTGGAGCGGGAGGCTACACCTTC.

This sequence joins TRBV2 and TRBJ1-5; D call uncertain. Germline V gene data show CDR1 as SNHLY and CDR2 as FYNNEI. The CDR3 sequence is 14 residues long. Deletions cut 5 bases from V and 3 bases from J, with 11 bases between. The CDR3 spells CASSPVSTNQPQHF. The CDR3 DNA reads as TGTGCCAGCAGTCCCGTTAGTACCAATCAGCCCCAGCATTTT. The full variable domain, rest sourced from reference TRBV2 and TRBJ1-5, is EPEVTQTPSHQVTQMGQEVILRCVPISNHLYFYWYRQILGQKVEFLVSFYNNEISEKSEIFDDQFSVERPDGSNFTLKIRSTKLEDSAMYFCASSPVSTNQPQHFGDGTRLSIL.

This clone was detected once. The CDR3 loop is CAVRGLKQTEAFF. CDR3 coding DNA: TGTGCCGTTAGGGGGCTTAAACAAACTGAAGCTTTCTTT. The chain couples TRBV27 to TRBJ1-1, with 7 positions matching TRBD1. V lost 11 bases and J lost 5; bases outside the gene matches: 11. The CDR3 runs to 13 residues. Germline assignment: CDR1 MNHEY and CDR2 SMNVEV (reference sequence).

The V call is TRBV5-1, the J call TRBJ1-2; D not certain. The germline V gene has CDR1 SGHRS and CDR2 YFSETQ. The V end lost 3 bases, the J end lost 4 bases, and 10 bases lay between the germline ends. The CDR3 is made up of 13 amino acids. The CDR3 region is CASSSREGYGYTF. Written as DNA, the CDR3 is TGCGCCAGCAGCTCCCGAGAGGGCTATGGCTACACCTTC.

This clone was picked up many times. Here the CDR3 reads CASSLQGGFEAFF. The CDR3 region has the DNA TGTGCCAGCAGCCTACAGGGGGGGTTTGAAGCTTTCTTT. The chain has TRBV27 and TRBJ1-1; 8 bases map to TRBD1. J gave up 7 bases and V 6 bases, and 7 bases lay outside the gene matches. Germline assignment: CDR1 MNHEY and CDR2 SMNVEV (reference sequence). This CDR3 has 13 residues.

The chain combines TRBV11-2 with TRBJ2-7; 7 nucleotides match TRBD1. Losses at the gene ends were 5 bases for V and 2 bases for J; bases not matched to a gene: 9. This CDR3 is 15 amino acids long. Germline-derived CDR1 and CDR2 are SGHAT and FQNNGV. CDR3 region: CASSASGTAPYEQYF. Here the CDR3 DNA reads TGTGCCAGCAGCGCTTCCGGGACAGCCCCCTACGAGCAGTACTTC. The entire variable domain, with the rest obtained from reference TRBV11-2 and TRBJ2-7, is as follows: EAGVAQSPRYKIIEKRQSVAFWCNPISGHATLYWYQQILGQGPKLLIQFQNNGVVDDSQLPKDRFSAERLKGVDSTLKIQPAKLEDSAVYLCASSASGTAPYEQYFGPGTRLTVT.

The V and J genes are TRBV19 and TRBJ1-2; 7 nucleotides agree with TRBD1. Germline V gene sequence: CDR1 LNHDA, CDR2 SQIVND (reference sequence). This CDR3 is built from 14 residues. Trimming removed 4 bases from V and 5 bases from J; junction bases left unmatched: 7. CDR3 coding DNA: TGTGCCAGTAGTAGAAGGACAGGATGGTATGGCTACACCTTC. It encodes CASSRRTGWYGYTF.

J is TRBJ2-2 and V is TRBV9, with 8 bases that match TRBD1. This CDR3 is built from 15 residues. Trimming took 3 bases from V and 4 from J; bases not matched to a gene: 5. Germline V lookup: CDR1 SGDLS, CDR2 YYNGEE. The CDR3 nucleotides are TGTGCCAGCAGCGGACAGGGGCTGAGCACCGGGGAGCTGTTTTTT. It encodes CASSGQGLSTGELFF.

The chain employs TRBV7-9 and TRBJ2-3; TRBD2 might be the D (6 bases). V lost 5 bases and J 6 bases, leaving 12 bases between the germline ends. The CDR3 sequence is 13 residues long. Germline-derived CDR1 and CDR2 are SEHNR and FQNEAQ (reference sequence). As DNA, the CDR3 is TGTGCCAGCAGCACCCTAGGAGGGGATACGCAGTATTTT. It encodes CASSTLGGDTQYF. Looking up the rest from reference TRBV7-9 and TRBJ2-3 gives the full variable domain: DTGVSQNPRHKITKRGQNVTFRCDPISEHNRLYWYRQTLGQGPEFLTYFQNEAQLEKSRLLSDRFSAERPKGSFSTLEIQRTEQGDSAMYLCASSTLGGDTQYFGPGTRLTVL.

This chain connects TRBV27 to TRBJ1-6, with D unclear. CDR3 size: 13 residues. Looked up from germline, CDR1 is MNHEY and CDR2 is SMNVEV (reference sequence). The V and J ends lost 3 bases and 14 bases respectively, with 14 bases between them. CDR3 nucleotides: TGTGCCAGCAGTTTCCGCCGACTAGAGGCCCTCCACTTT. Translating it yields CASSFRRLEALHF.